A selection of T cell receptor beta chains follows, all from one sample in a study of blood T cells in healthy people across ages. TCRdb independently ran MiXCR on the 5' RACE reads; one entry per CDR3 protein. The sample contains roughly 1.5 million distinct CDR3 sequences, 42% of which appear only once. Material for sequencing was blood. The source of these receptors is a woman younger than 35 in good health. The CDR3 runs from the conserved cysteine through the conserved F or W. D genes are given only for firm matches. Expanded clones get a size class; other rows say once, few or many, or leave the size out.

d_call,j_call,v_call,clone_size,cdr3_nt,cdr3_aa
-,TRBJ2-5,TRBV11-2,-,TGTGCCAGCAGCTCCTATGGGCCGTCGCTCCAAGAGACCCAGTACTTC,CASSSYGPSLQETQYF
TRBD2,TRBJ2-5,TRBV4-2,-,TGTGCCAGCAGCCAAGGTACTAGCGGGAGTAACAATGAGCAGTACTTC,CASSQGTSGSNNEQYF
-,TRBJ2-1,TRBV7-2,-,TGTGCCAGCAGCTCCAGACTAGAACGTGAGCAGTTCTTC,CASSSRLEREQFF
-,TRBJ2-5,TRBV29-1,many,TGCAGCGTTGCTAGGGAGACCCAGTACTTC,CSVARETQYF
TRBD1,TRBJ1-1,TRBV6-2/TRBV6-3,-,TGTGCCAGCAGTTCCATTACGGGCGGACAGGGGATGGCTGAAGCTTTCTTT,CASSSITGGQGMAEAFF
-,TRBJ2-5,TRBV5-1,-,TGCGCCAGCAGCTTGGGAGACAGATTCCAAGAGACCCAGTACTTC,CASSLGDRFQETQYF
TRBD2,TRBJ2-2,TRBV20-1,-,TGCAGTGCTAGGCCAACTAGCGGGAGCACCGGGGAGCTGTTTTTT,CSARPTSGSTGELFF
-,TRBJ1-2,TRBV7-9,once,TGTGCCAGCAGCTTGGAATTGGATCAGTCTAACTATGGCTACACCTTC,CASSLELDQSNYGYTF
-,TRBJ2-5,TRBV20-1,few,TGCAGTGCTAGAGTGCGCAGAGCCCAAGAGACCCAGTACTTC,CSARVRRAQETQYF
-,TRBJ1-1,TRBV30,few,TGTGCCTGGAGTTTGAGTCCGAACACTGAAGCTTTCTTT,CAWSLSPNTEAFF
-,TRBJ1-6,TRBV15,-,TGTGCCACCAGCAGTGCAGGGGACGCATATTCACCCCTCCACTTT,CATSSAGDAYSPLHF
-,TRBJ2-5,TRBV10-3,-,TGTGCCATCAGTGACGTGGATCTAGGGACCCAGTACTTC,CAISDVDLGTQYF
-,TRBJ1-5,TRBV12-3/TRBV12-4,few,TGTGCCAGCAGTAAGGACGTGGGAAATCAGCCCCAGCATTTT,CASSKDVGNQPQHF
-,TRBJ1-4,TRBV14,-,TGTGCCAGCAGCCAAGAGGCAGGTGTTGGTGAAAAACTGTTTTTT,CASSQEAGVGEKLFF
TRBD1,TRBJ2-3,TRBV12-3/TRBV12-4,-,TGTGCCAGCAGTCCCCCAGGGGACAGCAGCACAGATACGCAGTATTTT,CASSPPGDSSTDTQYF
TRBD1,TRBJ2-5,TRBV7-9,-,TGTGCCAGCAGCCAAGACAGGGTACCCCAAGAGACCCAGTACTTC,CASSQDRVPQETQYF
-,TRBJ1-1,TRBV6-6,-,TGTGCCAGCAGTTACAGTAACCAGGGGGAAGCTTTCTTT,CASSYSNQGEAFF
-,TRBJ2-5,TRBV6-5,-,TGTGCCAGCAGTTCTTACGCAGAGACCCAGTACTTC,CASSSYAETQYF
-,TRBJ2-1,TRBV12-3/TRBV12-4,-,TGTGCCAGCATGCAACTCTATCTGAGTAGTGAGCAGTTCTTC,CASMQLYLSSEQFF
TRBD2,TRBJ2-7,TRBV20-1,-,TGCAGCAAGAGCGGGGCCAACAATGAGCAGTACTTC,CSKSGANNEQYF
TRBD1,TRBJ1-6,TRBV5-1,-,TGCGCCAGCAGCTTGGTGGGACAGGGTCCCGAGGGGTCACCCCTCCACTTT,CASSLVGQGPEGSPLHF
TRBD1,TRBJ1-1,TRBV20-1,few,TGCAGTGCTACTGACAGGGCCACTGAAGCTTTCTTT,CSATDRATEAFF
-,TRBJ2-1,TRBV7-3,-,TGTGCCAGCAGCCCCCTTCCGACGAATGAGCAGTTCTTC,CASSPLPTNEQFF
TRBD1,TRBJ2-7,TRBV25-1,-,TGTGCCAGCAGTGAAAGGACAGGGGGGAGACTCTACGAGCAGTACTTC,CASSERTGGRLYEQYF
TRBD2,TRBJ2-1,TRBV7-6,-,TGTGCCAGCAGCTTAGGGATAGCGGGAGGGCCAATGCGTGACAATGAGCAGTTCTTC,CASSLGIAGGPMRDNEQFF
-,TRBJ1-1,TRBV28,-,TGTGCCAGCAGCCCTCACCGGACAGCGAACACTGAAGCTTTCTTT,CASSPHRTANTEAFF
-,TRBJ1-5,TRBV4-1,-,TGCGCCAGCAGATGGAGGATGGAAGGCAATCAGCCCCAGCATTTT,CASRWRMEGNQPQHF
TRBD2,TRBJ2-7,TRBV27,few,TGTGCCAGCAGTTTGTCGACTAGCGGTGTCTCCTACGAGCAGTACTTC,CASSLSTSGVSYEQYF
-,TRBJ2-1,TRBV7-2,-,TGTGCCAGCAGCTTAACTAAACTACAGGGTTACGATGAGCAGTTCTTC,CASSLTKLQGYDEQFF
-,TRBJ2-7,TRBV5-1,-,TGCGCCAGCAGCTCGGCAGGAATTAGCTACAATGAGCAGTACTTC,CASSSAGISYNEQYF
TRBD2,TRBJ2-1,TRBV15,few,TGTGCCACCAGCAGCGTTCCGGGACTAGCGGGAGACAATGAGCAGTTCTTC,CATSSVPGLAGDNEQFF
-,TRBJ2-3,TRBV15,few,TGTGCCATCAGCATAAATCTCGTCCCGGTTTCAGATACGCAGTATTTT,CAISINLVPVSDTQYF
-,TRBJ2-7,TRBV28,-,TGTGCCAGCAGTTTATCTTACGATACCTACGAGCAGTACTTC,CASSLSYDTYEQYF
-,TRBJ1-5,TRBV20-1,once,TGCAGTGCTTCCTCCGGGACTAGAGATCAGCCCCAGCATTTT,CSASSGTRDQPQHF
-,TRBJ2-7,TRBV3-1,-,TGTGCCAGCAGCCAGTTACACGTGGGCTACGAGCAGTACTTC,CASSQLHVGYEQYF
-,TRBJ1-4,TRBV15,-,TGTGCCACCAGCTTACCCACCAGGGGAGACGAAAAACTGTTTTTT,CATSLPTRGDEKLFF
-,TRBJ2-1,TRBV4-3,-,TGCGCCAGCAGCACAGGACTCTCCAATGAGCAGTTCTTC,CASSTGLSNEQFF
TRBD2,TRBJ2-3,TRBV5-6,-,TGTGCCAGCAGCTTGCTTGGGACTAGCGGCACAGATACGCAGTATTTT,CASSLLGTSGTDTQYF
TRBD1,TRBJ1-2,TRBV29-1,few,TGCAGCGTCCGCCGGGACAGGGGGAATGGCTACACCTTC,CSVRRDRGNGYTF
-,TRBJ2-7,TRBV5-5,few,TGTGCCAGCAGATTGGCACAGGACAACCCTTTCCAAGTGTCCTACGAGCAGTACTTC,CASRLAQDNPFQVSYEQYF
-,TRBJ2-7,TRBV7-9,-,TGTGCCAGCAACCAATGGGGAAGGGGCACCTACGAGCAGTACTTC,CASNQWGRGTYEQYF
TRBD1,TRBJ1-6,TRBV20-1,few,TGCAGTGCGCCCTCCGCCCAGACAGGGGAAAATTCACCCCTCCACTTT,CSAPSAQTGENSPLHF
-,TRBJ1-2,TRBV20-1,few,TGCAGTGCCCGACACAGGGCAGGCTATGGCTACACCTTC,CSARHRAGYGYTF
-,TRBJ2-7,TRBV27,once,TGTACCAGCGGTAACTCCTACGAGCAGTACTTC,CTSGNSYEQYF
-,TRBJ2-1,TRBV4-3,once,TGCGCCAGCAGCCAAGACCTCGGGAGTGGATCCTACAATGAGCAGTTCTTC,CASSQDLGSGSYNEQFF
-,TRBJ2-4,TRBV10-2,-,TGCGCCAGCACCGAGATGCTAGCCAAAAACATTCAGTACTTC,CASTEMLAKNIQYF
-,TRBJ2-1,TRBV10-3,-,TGTGCCATCAGTGAAGTCGGTGGCAAAAGATCCTACGAGCAGTTCTTC,CAISEVGGKRSYEQFF
-,TRBJ2-3,TRBV3-1,many,TGTGCCAGCAGCCAGACAGATACGCAGTATTTT,CASSQTDTQYF
-,TRBJ2-5,TRBV12-3/TRBV12-4,-,TGTGCCAGCAGGTTACAGGGCTCATGGGAGACCCAGTACTTC,CASRLQGSWETQYF
-,TRBJ2-3,TRBV20-1,few,TGCAGCCCAGGAAAGGGTAATTCAGATACGCAGTATTTT,CSPGKGNSDTQYF
-,TRBJ2-5,TRBV29-1,-,TGCAGCGGGACGAACAATGAGCAGTACTTC,CSGTNNEQYF
-,TRBJ2-3,TRBV27,few,TGTGCCAGCAGTTTCTTCGCGGGAGATACGCAGTATTTT,CASSFFAGDTQYF